This T cell receptor beta chain was documented in a study of T cell changes during pregnancy in multiple sclerosis (dated by TCRdb to between 2019 and 2020). Study-level background: Changes in the T cell repertoire over the course of pregnancy were examined in this study in women with multiple sclerosis.

There are 13 amino acids in the CDR3, from cysteine to phenylalanine inclusive. CDR3 DNA only is kept here, 39 bases in frame from base 1. CDR1 and CDR2, looked up from the germline V gene (reference sequence), are MNHEY and SMNVEV. V is cut by 0 bases and J by 4 bases, and the space between the germline ends is 4 bases. Library construction relied on the immunoSEQ multiplex PCR assay. Imported from immuneACCESS, the table was reduced by TCRdb to in-frame sequences with V and J called. These copies leave out some clones; in studies compared against another copy, an unresolved V gene accounts for under half, and the cause of the remainder is not known. The sample records around 39,000 clones, around 92% of which are singletons. Roughly 29% of the sample is taken by the ten largest. To note about this clone: The specificity of this receptor is unknown. Qualities for individual bases were not recorded, and no much larger clone is one base off.

The sample was CD8+ T cells from peripheral blood mononuclear cells, taken before pregnancy. The sequence is built from TRBV27 and TRBJ2-1; no D gene call is confident. This receptor was taken from a female donor with multiple sclerosis, enrolled in a pregnancy study. The CDR3 has the sequence CASSLSAYNEQFF. The DNA is as follows: TGTGCCAGCAGTTTATCAGCTTACAATGAGCAGTTCTTC.